Sequencing of this T cell receptor beta chain was carried out in a study of blood T cell repertoires in COVID-19. The overall study: Samples of COVID-19 (acute and convalescent) were obtained from the United States, Italy and Spain. Sources were T cells, B-cell-depleted T cells, or PBMCs; the material itself was cDNA or gDNA.

Repertoires were generated with immunoSEQ multiplex PCR, while TCRdb's copy carries only in-frame clones and drops some. The sample lists 40,000 or so clones, 70% to 90% occurring once. Trimming took 2 bases from V and 4 from J; bases not matched to a gene: 5. This CDR3 is built from 15 residues. Germline CDR1 ENHRY, CDR2 SYGVKD. The material sequenced was peripheral blood. This chain uses TRBV10-3 with TRBJ2-3; 8 nucleotides align to TRBD2. This sequence was found in a human donor in a cohort sampled during active COVID-19. The CDR3 DNA reads as TGTGCCATCAGTGAGCGGGGGGGCCTCGCAGATACGCAGTATTTT. Its translation is CAISERGGLADTQYF.